The clone carrying this TCR beta chain was found a few times. Its target is unknown. Germline CDR1 SGHVS, CDR2 FQNEAQ. Trimming cost V 1 base and J 3 bases, with 15 bases left between them. The CDR3 runs to 17 residues. These data originate in a study of T-cell memory formation after mild COVID-19. Study observations and caveats: The authors did not confirm SARS-CoV-2 specificity of second-wave clones peaking day 37. The study detected some responding clones in pre-infection memory, suggesting cross-reactive memory joined. Largely, contracting CD4+ clones fell within CM and EM, and contracting CD8+ clones within EMRA.

TCR alpha and TCR beta cDNA libraries carrying sample barcodes and UMIs came from 5'RACE with constant-segment primers. TCRdb reanalysed the 5' RACE reads using MiXCR and keeps one entry per CDR3 protein. The profile shows about 440,000 distinct CDR3 sequences, roughly 20% of them singletons. The sequencing sample was made of PBMCs or a T cell subset sorted from them (not recorded which). V is TRBV7-8 and J is TRBJ2-2; D might be TRBD2 (6 bases). This sequence was found in an adult woman who had mild COVID-19 (a few samples of this study predate the infection). Cell type and time point are not known. The CDR3 loop is CASSLVGGAGHTGELFF. CDR3 DNA: TGTGCCAGCAGCTTAGTGGGAGGTGCGGGACACACCGGGGAGCTGTTTTTT.